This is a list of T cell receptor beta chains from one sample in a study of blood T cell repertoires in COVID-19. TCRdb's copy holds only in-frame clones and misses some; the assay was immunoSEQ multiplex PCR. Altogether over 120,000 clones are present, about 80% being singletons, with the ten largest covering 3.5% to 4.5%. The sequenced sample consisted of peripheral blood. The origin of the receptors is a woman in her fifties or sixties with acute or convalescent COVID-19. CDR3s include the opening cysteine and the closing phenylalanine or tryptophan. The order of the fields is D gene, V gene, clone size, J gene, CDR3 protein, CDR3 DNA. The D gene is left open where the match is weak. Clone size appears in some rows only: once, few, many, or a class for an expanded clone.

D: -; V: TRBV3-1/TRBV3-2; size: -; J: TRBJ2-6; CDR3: CASRKRAPLSGANVLTF; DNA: TGTGCCAGCAGGAAGAGGGCTCCCCTCTCTGGGGCCAACGTCCTGACTTTC
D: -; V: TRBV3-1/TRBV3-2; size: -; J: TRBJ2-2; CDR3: CASSLQGTGELFF; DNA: TGTGCCAGCAGCCTTCAGGGCACCGGGGAGCTGTTTTTT
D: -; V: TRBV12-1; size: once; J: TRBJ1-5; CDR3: CASSSKPQHF; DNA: TGTGCCAGCAGCTCAAAGCCCCAGCATTTT
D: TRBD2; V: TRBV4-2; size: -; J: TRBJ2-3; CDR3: CASSQVGGVSTDTQYF; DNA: TGTGCCAGCAGCCAAGTGGGGGGGGTTAGCACAGATACGCAGTATTTT
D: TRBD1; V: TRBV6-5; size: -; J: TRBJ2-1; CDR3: CASSQPPDREQFF; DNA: TGTGCCAGCAGTCAACCCCCGGACAGGGAGCAGTTCTTC
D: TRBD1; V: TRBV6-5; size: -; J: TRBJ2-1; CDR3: CASGAQGAFNEQFF; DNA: TGTGCCAGCGGGGCGCAGGGGGCTTTCAATGAGCAGTTCTTC
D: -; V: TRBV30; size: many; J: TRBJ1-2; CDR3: CATDPLREGGYTF; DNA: TGTGCAACGGACCCCTTACGGGAGGGTGGCTACACCTTC
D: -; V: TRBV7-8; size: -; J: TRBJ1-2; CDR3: CASSSDSSASAGGYTF; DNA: TGTGCCAGCAGCTCAGACAGCAGTGCATCGGCGGGGGGCTACACCTTC
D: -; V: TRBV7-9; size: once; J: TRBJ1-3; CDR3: CASSSTGNTIYF; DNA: TGTGCCAGCAGCTCCACTGGAAACACCATATATTTT
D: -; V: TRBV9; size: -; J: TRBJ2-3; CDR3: CASSARGQFTDTQYF; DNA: TGTGCCAGCAGCGCCCGCGGACAGTTCACAGATACGCAGTATTTT
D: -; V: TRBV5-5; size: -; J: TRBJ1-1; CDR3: CASSLTALTEAFF; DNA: TGTGCCAGCAGCTTGACAGCCCTGACTGAAGCTTTCTTT
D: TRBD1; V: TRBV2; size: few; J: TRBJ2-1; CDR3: CASSEETGQGINEQFF; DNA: TGTGCCAGCAGTGAAGAGACGGGACAGGGTATAAATGAGCAGTTCTTC
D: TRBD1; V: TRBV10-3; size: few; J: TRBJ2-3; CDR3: CAISETPQGTPQGSDTQYF; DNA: TGTGCCATCAGTGAGACCCCACAGGGGACGCCCCAGGGGTCAGATACGCAGTATTTT
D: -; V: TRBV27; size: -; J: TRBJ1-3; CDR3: CASSLNWARGNTIYF; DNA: TGTGCCAGCAGTTTAAATTGGGCCAGAGGAAACACCATATATTTT
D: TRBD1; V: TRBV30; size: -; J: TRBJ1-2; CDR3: CAWRGTGQNYGYTF; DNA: TGTGCCTGGAGGGGGACAGGGCAGAACTATGGCTACACCTTC
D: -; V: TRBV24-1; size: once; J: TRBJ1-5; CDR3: CATSDFPCGQSHSNQPQHF; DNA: TGTGCCACCAGTGATTTCCCCTGCGGACAGTCCCATAGCAATCAGCCCCAGCATTTT
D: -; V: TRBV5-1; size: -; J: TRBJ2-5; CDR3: CASSLGLSETQYF; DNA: TGCGCCAGCAGCTTGGGTTTGTCGGAGACCCAGTACTTC
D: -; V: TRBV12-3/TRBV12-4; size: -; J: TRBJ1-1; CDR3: CASRGQFVISIF; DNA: TGTGCCAGCAGAGGACAGTTTGTGATTTCTATCTTT
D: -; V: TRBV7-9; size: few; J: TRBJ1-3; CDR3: CASSLELSGNTIYF; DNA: TGTGCCAGCAGCTTAGAGCTCTCTGGAAACACCATATATTTT
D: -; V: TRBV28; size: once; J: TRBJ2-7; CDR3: CASSLGRGAYEQYF; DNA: TGTGCCAGCAGTCTCGGGAGAGGGGCCTACGAGCAGTACTTC
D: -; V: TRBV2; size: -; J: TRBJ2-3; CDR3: CASSGPGRTDTQYF; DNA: TGTGCCAGCAGTGGACCCGGGAGAACAGATACGCAGTATTTT
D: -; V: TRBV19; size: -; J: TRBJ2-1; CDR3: CASSIPSYNEQFF; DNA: TGTGCCAGTAGTATCCCTTCCTACAATGAGCAGTTCTTC
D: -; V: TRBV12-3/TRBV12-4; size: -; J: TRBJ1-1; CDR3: CASRMGGTEAFF; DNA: TGTGCCAGCCGAATGGGGGGGACTGAAGCTTTCTTT
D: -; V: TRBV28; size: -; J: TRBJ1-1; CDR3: CASTSSTVEAFF; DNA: TGTGCCAGCACCAGTAGTACAGTTGAAGCTTTCTTT
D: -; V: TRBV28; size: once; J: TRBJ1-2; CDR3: CASTSPGPYYGYTF; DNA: TGTGCCAGCACCTCCCCCGGTCCTTACTATGGCTACACCTTC
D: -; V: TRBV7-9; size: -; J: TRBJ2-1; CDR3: CASSLGGSIIYNEQFF; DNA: TGTGCCAGCAGCTTAGGCGGGTCAATCATCTACAATGAGCAGTTCTTC
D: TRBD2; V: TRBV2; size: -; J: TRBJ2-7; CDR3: CASSSGTSGGVYEQYF; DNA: TGTGCCAGCAGTTCCGGGACTAGCGGGGGGGTCTACGAGCAGTACTTC
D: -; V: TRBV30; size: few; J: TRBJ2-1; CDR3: CAWSVWGDNEQFF; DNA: TGTGCCTGGAGTGTATGGGGGGACAATGAGCAGTTCTTC
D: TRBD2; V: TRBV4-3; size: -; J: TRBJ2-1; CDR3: CASSQDGSGSYNEQFF; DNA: TGCGCCAGCAGCCAAGATGGGAGCGGGAGCTACAATGAGCAGTTCTTC
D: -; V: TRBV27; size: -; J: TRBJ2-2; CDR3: CASETGYNTGELFF; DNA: TGTGCCAGCGAAACAGGGTACAACACCGGGGAGCTGTTTTTT
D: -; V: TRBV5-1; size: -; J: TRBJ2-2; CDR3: CASSLSQGNTGELFF; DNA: TGCGCCAGCAGCTTGTCGCAGGGGAACACCGGGGAGCTGTTTTTT
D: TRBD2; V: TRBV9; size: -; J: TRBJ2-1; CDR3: CASSPKPGLAGDEQFF; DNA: TGTGCCAGCAGCCCAAAACCCGGACTAGCGGGAGATGAGCAGTTCTTC
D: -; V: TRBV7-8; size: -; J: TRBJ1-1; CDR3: CASSFTGDMNTEAFF; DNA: TGTGCCAGCAGCTTCACAGGTGATATGAACACTGAAGCTTTCTTT
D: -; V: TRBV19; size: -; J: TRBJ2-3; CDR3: CASRKRQGSDTQYF; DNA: TGTGCCAGCCGTAAGCGTCAGGGCTCAGATACGCAGTATTTT
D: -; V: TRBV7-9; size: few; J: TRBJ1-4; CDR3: CASSFVQTNEKLFF; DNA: TGTGCCAGCAGCTTTGTACAGACAAATGAAAAACTGTTTTTT
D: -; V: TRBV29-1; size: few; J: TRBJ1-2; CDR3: CSALYYGYTF; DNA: TGCAGCGCCCTTTACTATGGCTACACCTTC
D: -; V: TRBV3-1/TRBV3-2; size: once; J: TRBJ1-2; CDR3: CASSQGGPWGYTF; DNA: TGTGCCAGCAGCCAAGGGGGCCCCTGGGGCTACACCTTC
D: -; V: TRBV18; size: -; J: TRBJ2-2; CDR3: CASSPPSQGGSGELFF; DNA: TGTGCCAGCTCACCACCTAGCCAGGGCGGTTCGGGGGAGCTGTTTTTT
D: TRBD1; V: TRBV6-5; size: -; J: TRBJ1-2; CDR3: CASSPGQGPLDGYTF; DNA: TGTGCCAGCAGTCCGGGACAGGGCCCCTTAGATGGCTACACCTTC
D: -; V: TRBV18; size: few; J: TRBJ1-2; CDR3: CASSPVEGTHGYTF; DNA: TGTGCCAGCTCTCCCGTCGAGGGTACCCATGGCTACACCTTC
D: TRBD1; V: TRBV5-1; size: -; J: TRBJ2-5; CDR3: CASSIDRGQETQYF; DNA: TGCGCCAGCAGCATAGACAGGGGTCAAGAGACCCAGTACTTC
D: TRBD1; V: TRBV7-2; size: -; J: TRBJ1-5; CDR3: CASSFGDRHSNQPQHF; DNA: TGTGCCAGCAGCTTTGGGGACAGACATAGCAATCAGCCCCAGCATTTT
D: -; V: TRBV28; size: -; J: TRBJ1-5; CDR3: CASSFEQWRNQPQHF; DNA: TGTGCCAGCAGTTTTGAACAGTGGCGCAATCAGCCCCAGCATTTT
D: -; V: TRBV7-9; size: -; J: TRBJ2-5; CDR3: CASSLVSSGGGETQYF; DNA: TGTGCCAGCAGCTTAGTGTCCAGCGGAGGCGGAGAGACCCAGTACTTC
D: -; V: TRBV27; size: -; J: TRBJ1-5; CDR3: CASSQKRWGQADQPQHF; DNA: TGTGCCAGCAGCCAAAAAAGGTGGGGGCAGGCCGATCAGCCCCAGCATTTT
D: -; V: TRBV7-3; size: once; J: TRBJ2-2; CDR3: CASSVSGNTGELFF; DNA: TGTGCCAGCAGCGTGAGCGGAAACACCGGGGAGCTGTTTTTT
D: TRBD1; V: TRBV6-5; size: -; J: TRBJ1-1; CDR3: CASLRRGPTGAEAFF; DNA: TGTGCCAGCCTGAGGAGGGGGCCGACCGGGGCTGAAGCTTTCTTT
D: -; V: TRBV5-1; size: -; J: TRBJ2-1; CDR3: CASSLGQGRANEQFF; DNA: TGCGCCAGCAGCTTGGGTCAGGGTAGGGCTAATGAGCAGTTCTTC
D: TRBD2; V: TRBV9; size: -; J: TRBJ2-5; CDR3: CASSSYGTRLIETQYF; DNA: TGTGCCAGCAGCTCCTACGGGACTAGGTTGATAGAGACCCAGTACTTC
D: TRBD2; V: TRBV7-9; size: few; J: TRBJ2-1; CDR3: CASSPPFREGPYNEQFF; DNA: TGTGCCAGCAGCCCACCTTTTCGGGAGGGACCCTACAATGAGCAGTTCTTC
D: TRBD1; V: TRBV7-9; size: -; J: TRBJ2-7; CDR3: CASSAGTEEDEQYF; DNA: TGTGCCAGCAGCGCCGGGACAGAGGAGGACGAGCAGTACTTC
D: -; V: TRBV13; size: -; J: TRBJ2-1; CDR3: CASSSISGSYNEQFF; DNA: TGTGCCAGCAGCTCTATCTCTGGCTCCTACAATGAGCAGTTCTTC